The entry below describes one TCR beta chain. No antigen is known for it. No much larger clonotype is one base removed from it; base qualities were not supplied. At the junction V is shortened by 6 bases and J by 4 bases, with 16 bases in between. The germline V gene specifies MNHEY as CDR1 and SVGAGI as CDR2. The CDR3 goes from the cysteine to the phenylalanine over 15 residues. This entry keeps only the CDR3 DNA: 45 bases, framed from base 1. TCR CDR3 regions were amplified from genomic DNA by multiplex PCR using the deep immunoSEQ assay. Extracted genomic DNA from each cell subset was spread evenly across all wells of several immunoSEQ 96-well plates, with each plate serving as a replicate. For sorted subsets, 150 to 250 ng of genomic DNA, equivalent to 25,000 to 30,000 T cell genomes, went into each replicate PCR. The purified libraries were quantified using a Qubit 3.0 fluorometer, sized with a Bioanalyzer 2100, and then quantified again using the KAPA Library Quantification kit. Each immunoSEQ 96-well plate was sequenced on its own single-read 150-cycle Illumina NextSeq 550 flow cell. The paper's processing steps were these. The immunoSEQ output contained only junctional sequences without quality scores, so filtering could not match that applied to full-length reads. To assign V/J genes and CDR3, sequences were annotated against IMGT germline references using PyIR, a Python wrapper for IgBLAST v1.9. Reads with weak V/J assignments (E-value above 1e-6), missing CDR3, stop codons, out-of-frame junctions, or ambiguous translated residues were removed. V3J clonotypes were defined by identical inferred V gene, J gene, and CDR3 amino acid sequence. The percentage overlap between two repertoires was calculated by dividing the number of shared unique clonotypes by the size of the smaller repertoire. Three approaches were used to assess repertoire richness: RTK rarefaction, the Chao1 estimator, and Recon v2.1 estimates of unobserved clonotypes. Generation probabilities for all TCRbeta clonotypes obtained by the gDNA method from four donors were computed using OLGA. Imported from immuneACCESS, the table was reduced by TCRdb to in-frame sequences with V and J called. These copies leave out some clones; in studies compared against another copy, an unresolved V gene accounts for under half, and the cause of the remainder is not known. That table is the source of V, J and clone size, and D and trimming were worked out from the DNA. A total of some 1,400,000 clones appear in this sample, more than 95% of them only once. The top ten clonotypes cover approximately 1.2% of the sample.

These data originate in a study of shared clonotypes between healthy human individuals (TCRdb year 2020). The study in broad terms: The cohort included a few men and a couple of women between 18 and 49 years of age. To estimate repertoire size and how much clonotype sharing occurs between individuals, the study deeply sequenced the blood TCR repertoires of several healthy adults. To increase sequencing depth and limit assay-specific biases, different laboratories used diverse techniques to prepare libraries and sequence TCR repertoires. Between about 0.8 and 9 billion PBMCs per donor were obtained by leukapheresis. For each donor, three plates each were used for CD4 naive and CD4 memory, two plates were used for CD8 naive, and one plate was used for CD8 memory.

What the research found in general, with its limitations: The genetic and exposure-history diversity represented was limited by the small number of donors. Pairwise subsampling indicated that sequencing depth was expected to affect the degree of clonotype sharing among donors. Estimated clonotype richness was generally larger for naive than for memory subsets. Sampling was restricted to blood, and TCR repertoires in tissues likely differ from the TCR repertoires found in blood. Higher generation probabilities were observed for clonotypes shared by all four sorted-subset donors than for non-shared clonotypes. Rarefaction of sorted-subset datasets indicated incomplete sequencing despite the large sequencing depth. Sharing across a few donors was observed for around 4.8% of naive CD4, 3.5% of naive CD8, roughly 2.4% of memory CD4, and about 0.4% of memory CD8 clonotypes.

Healthy HIV-negative adults with no recently reported acute infections or vaccinations were included as donors. Only Caucasian adults living in Nashville, Tennessee, USA were represented among the donors. Magnetic negative selection was used to enrich CD4+ T cells, after which naive cells were positively selected on CD45RA and the negative fraction became the memory subset. Blood was obtained by leukapheresis, after which PBMCs were separated by Ficoll-Histopaque density gradient centrifugation and cryopreserved in liquid nitrogen vapor phase. Analytical flow cytometry was used to check the purity and quantity of each magnetically sorted T cell population. Genomic DNA was isolated from each sorted fraction and quantified by UV absorbance on a Nanodrop 2000c.

The source material was naive CD4+ T cells sorted from blood. Interpreted using the paper, the cell subset or site label stands for: CD45RA+ positively selected. The chain uses TRBV6-5 and TRBJ1-3, with no confident D gene call. This clonotype was obtained from a man aged 25 to 40 in good health. This receptor has the CDR3 CASSRDGLTGNTIYF. The nucleotide sequence reads as follows: TGTGCCAGCAGCCGAGACGGCCTAACAGGAAACACCATATATTTT.